These T cell receptor beta chains were read from a single sample in a study of cytomegalovirus exposure and HLA in healthy donors. Clones were read by immunoSEQ multiplex PCR, and TCRdb kept only the in-frame ones, dropping some. This table holds more than 95,000 clones, under 85% found once. The sample consisted of PBMCs. The receptors were gathered from a woman aged 45 to 65 in good health and CMV-seropositive. Each CDR3 is given without its conserved first and last residue. Each record gives: V gene, CDR3 protein.

TRBV7-2 | ASSLEQANYGYT
TRBV10-2 | ASGGQAGWGYT
TRBV5-1 | ASSRGYESTEAF
TRBV7-2 | ASSSHRGEQPQH
TRBV6-5 | ASRTGTSEAF
TRBV6-5 | ASSPGTTPYGYT
TRBV18 | ASSLGRDQPQH
TRBV7-9 | SSSLGGASGDTQY
TRBV5-1 | ASSLEPSRAYEQY
TRBV6-1 | ASSERAGGDYGYT
TRBV29-1 | SVKEITDTQY